This T cell receptor (beta chain) appears in the sequencing data of a study of sequential checkpoint blockade in melanoma. Study as a whole: Both treatment sequences were followed by maintenance nivolumab.

From germline, CDR1 is LNHDA and CDR2 SQIVND (reference sequence). The CDR3 has 12 residues. V was trimmed by 5 bases and J by 9 bases, leaving 11 bases between them. Assay: immunoSEQ multiplex PCR; the TCRdb copy retains only in-frame clones and omits some. The data contain roughly 31,000 clones, approximately 86% of them singletons. Treatment reported: randomized to nivolumab then ipilimumab (arm A) or the reverse (arm B). DNA-damaging chemotherapy had not been given to any patient beforehand. From thawed PBMCs, live CD3+CD8+ cells negative for CD19 and CD56 were sorted. This clonotype originated in a human donor with melanoma. The chain employs TRBV19 and TRBJ2-1; D ambiguous. The specimen was CD8+ T cells sorted from blood (inferred from file names), collected from a patient given nivolumab and ipilimumab in sequence. The CDR3 loop reads CASSPSGPEQFF. The DNA of the CDR3 is TGTGCCAGTAGTCCCAGTGGGCCTGAGCAGTTCTTC.